This T cell receptor beta chain was identified in a study of cytomegalovirus exposure and HLA in healthy donors. Notes on the study in general: Because they were indistinguishable, some V segments, including TRBV6-2 and TRBV6-3, were excluded. In a later analysis, V- and J-gene trimming of beta chains associated with a DCLRE1C missense variant, replicated independently.

Of note for this clone: Its matching antigen is unknown.

The PCR ran on 60 Vbeta and 13 Jbeta primers. Sequenced by immunoSEQ multiplex PCR; TCRdb stores in-frame clones only, minus some. Of 150,000 to 200,000 clones listed, around 85% were seen once; the top ten hold roughly 2%. From germline, CDR1 is MNHNS and CDR2 SASEGT. The CDR3 is made up of 15 amino acids. Trimming took off 2 bases at V and 10 bases at J, with 19 bases between the two ends. The TCR originated in a human donor in good health. Sample: PBMCs. This chain joins TRBV6-1 and TRBJ2-3; a weak D match, TRBD2 (7 bases). The DNA for the CDR3 is TGTGCCAGCAGTGAAATAGGGGGGGCCCTGAAGGCGCAGTATTTT. Its protein product is CASSEIGGALKAQYF.